Listed below are T cell receptor beta chains from one sample, sequenced in a study of T cell changes during pregnancy in multiple sclerosis. The table came from immunoSEQ multiplex PCR; TCRdb's copy has only in-frame clones and leaves some out. In the table there are tens of thousands of clones, around nine tenths of which are singletons. The material sequenced was CD8+ T cells from peripheral blood mononuclear cells, taken before pregnancy. These receptors were collected from a female donor with multiple sclerosis, enrolled in a pregnancy study. Both conserved end residues are part of each CDR3. Each record gives: D gene, J gene, clone size, V gene, CDR3 DNA, CDR3 protein. D genes are given only for firm matches. The size entry is marked missing in some rows and otherwise reads once, few, many or a size class.

- TRBJ1-2 - TRBV7-2 TGTGCCAGCAGCGACAGTAATGGCTACACCTTC CASSDSNGYTF
- TRBJ2-1 - TRBV9 TGTGCCAGCAGCGTATCGGGAAGCTCCTACAATGAGCAGTTCTTC CASSVSGSSYNEQFF
TRBD1 TRBJ2-7 - TRBV5-1 TGCGCCAGCAGCTTCGGGACAGACGAGCAGTACTTC CASSFGTDEQYF
- TRBJ1-1 - TRBV6-5 TGTGCCAGCAGTTACCCGGGACACATGAACACTGAAGCTTTCTTT CASSYPGHMNTEAFF
- TRBJ1-2 - TRBV7-9 TGTGCCAGCAGCTTAGGTTCAGGTGTGAACTATGGCTACACCTTC CASSLGSGVNYGYTF
- TRBJ2-1 few TRBV13 TGTGCCAGCAGCACCGCCCGGGGCAATGAGCAGTTCTTC CASSTARGNEQFF
- TRBJ2-1 - TRBV5-1 TGCGCCAGCAGTGGAGGGACTGAGCAGTTCTTC CASSGGTEQFF
- TRBJ2-1 - TRBV27 TGTGCCAGCAGATCATCAGGGGATGAGCAGTTCTTC CASRSSGDEQFF
TRBD2 TRBJ2-7 - TRBV6-5 TGTGCCAGCAGCCCGGGGGGGTACGAGCAGTACTTC CASSPGGYEQYF
- TRBJ2-7 - TRBV7-9 TGTGCCAGCAGCTTTAGTAGCTTAGGGGGCGAGCAGTACTTC CASSFSSLGGEQYF
- TRBJ2-7 - TRBV5-1 TGCGCCAGCAGCAAAGACGTCCGGGGGACGTACGAGCAGTACTTC CASSKDVRGTYEQYF
TRBD2 TRBJ2-1 - TRBV11-2 TGTGCCAGCAGCTTTGCGGGAGTTTCCTACAATGAGCAGTTCTTC CASSFAGVSYNEQFF
TRBD1 TRBJ1-2 - TRBV7-9 TGTGCCAGCAGCTTGGACAGGTCATACACCTTC CASSLDRSYTF
- TRBJ1-2 once TRBV6-5 TGTGCCAGCAGTTACTCGGGGGGTGACTATGGCTACACCTTC CASSYSGGDYGYTF
TRBD2 TRBJ2-3 once TRBV7-6 TGTGCCAGCAGCTTAGGACTAGCGTATAGCACAGATACGCAGTATTTT CASSLGLAYSTDTQYF
- TRBJ2-1 - TRBV2 TGTGCCAGCAGAGAGTACTCCTACAATGAGCAGTTCTTC CASREYSYNEQFF
- TRBJ2-2 - TRBV18 TGTGCCAGCTCACCACCTGGGGGGACCACCGGGGAGCTGTTTTTT CASSPPGGTTGELFF
- TRBJ2-5 - TRBV7-9 TGTGCCGTGGGGCAGCTTAGGGCAGAGAAAGAGACCCAGTACTTC CAVGQLRAEKETQYF
- TRBJ2-5 once TRBV6-5 TGTGCCAGCCCGCCTCCGGGTAACCTCCAAGAGACCCAGTACTTC CASPPPGNLQETQYF
TRBD1 TRBJ2-5 - TRBV19 TGTGCCAGTAGTATAACGACAGGGCCGTACCAAGAGACCCAGTACTTC CASSITTGPYQETQYF
- TRBJ1-4 - TRBV4-2 TGTGCCAGCAGCCTCCGGGGCCGGGGAGGAATTCATGAAAAACTGTTTTTT CASSLRGRGGIHEKLFF
TRBD1 TRBJ2-5 - TRBV19 TGTGCCAGTAGTCCTCGACAGGGGGCTCTTCAAGAGACCCAGTACTTC CASSPRQGALQETQYF
TRBD1 TRBJ2-3 - TRBV6-6 TGTGCCAGCAGTGCAACAGGGGCGGTTACAGATACGCAGTATTTT CASSATGAVTDTQYF
TRBD2 TRBJ2-1 - TRBV7-8 TGTGCCAGCAGAAGAGGACTAGCGGATTCCTACAATGAGCAGTTCTTC CASRRGLADSYNEQFF
TRBD1 TRBJ2-2 - TRBV7-9 TGTGCCAGCAGCTTCCGGGACAGGGGTATTGGGGAGCTGTTTTTT CASSFRDRGIGELFF
- TRBJ1-3 - TRBV14 TGTGCCAGCAGCCCCGTCGGCTCTGGAAACACCATATATTTT CASSPVGSGNTIYF
TRBD1 TRBJ2-4 - TRBV7-3 TGTGCCAGCAGCCAGACAGGGGGAGAGGGCATTCAGTACTTC CASSQTGGEGIQYF
TRBD1 TRBJ2-1 - TRBV7-6 TGTGCCAGCAGCTCGACAGGGGGCGCTTACAATGAGCAGTTCTTC CASSSTGGAYNEQFF
- TRBJ2-7 - TRBV19 TGTGCCAGTAGGCTAGCAGGAACCTACGAGCAGTACTTC CASRLAGTYEQYF
- TRBJ1-1 - TRBV30 TGTGCCTGGAGTCCCCCCCCGGCTTTCTTT CAWSPPPAFF
- TRBJ2-2 - TRBV6-1 TGTGCCAGCAGAACCTCAACGGGGGGGGAGCTGTTTTTT CASRTSTGGELFF
TRBD2 TRBJ2-7 - TRBV7-9 TGTGCCAGCACCCCCGGCGGGGGTATGGTCGACGAGCAGTACTTC CASTPGGGMVDEQYF
- TRBJ2-1 - TRBV7-9 TGTGCCAGCAGCTTTAATAGGCGGTACTCCTACAATGAGCAGTTCTTC CASSFNRRYSYNEQFF
TRBD2 TRBJ2-7 - TRBV4-2 TGTGCCAGCAGCCAAGGTCATGGACTAGCTAAAACCTACGAGCAGTACTTC CASSQGHGLAKTYEQYF
- TRBJ2-7 - TRBV7-8 TGTGCCAGCAGCTTCGATCGGGGTGGGCACGAGCAGTACTTC CASSFDRGGHEQYF
TRBD2 TRBJ2-2 - TRBV6-4 TGTGCCAGCAGTGAGACTAGCGACAGCACCGGGGAGCTGTTTTTT CASSETSDSTGELFF
- TRBJ2-5 - TRBV28 TGTGCCAGCAGTTTATCGGTTTCCCCCCAAGAGACCCAGTACTTC CASSLSVSPQETQYF
- TRBJ2-1 - TRBV5-1 TGCGCCAGCAGCCTCGGGGTGGGACACCTGAATGAGCAGTTCTTC CASSLGVGHLNEQFF
TRBD1 TRBJ2-7 - TRBV6-5 TGTGCCAGCAGTTACACGCCGGGACAGGGTGAGCAGTACTTC CASSYTPGQGEQYF
- TRBJ1-5 once TRBV30 TGTGCCTGGAGTGACCAGGTGTCTGGTCAGCCCCAGCATTTT CAWSDQVSGQPQHF
- TRBJ1-4 - TRBV5-1 TGCGCCAGCAGCTGGGCTGACAGGACTAATGAAAAACTGTTTTTT CASSWADRTNEKLFF
- TRBJ1-2 - TRBV27 TGTGCCAGCAGTCCTTCGGACACTACCCGTGGCTACACCTTC CASSPSDTTRGYTF
TRBD2 TRBJ2-7 once TRBV11-2 TGTGCCAGCAGCTTAGGGACTAGCGAATACCACGAGCAGTACTTC CASSLGTSEYHEQYF
- TRBJ1-1 medium-sized TRBV4-1 TGCGCCAGCAGCCACCCGCCCGGGAACACTGAAGCTTTCTTT CASSHPPGNTEAFF
TRBD1 TRBJ1-4 once TRBV7-9 TGTGCCAGCAGCCATCCCGGGACAGGGGGCGATAATGAAAAACTGTTTTTT CASSHPGTGGDNEKLFF
TRBD1 TRBJ2-4 - TRBV7-2 TGTGCCAGCAGCCTCTCCGGGACAGGGGGAAACATTCAGTACTTC CASSLSGTGGNIQYF
- TRBJ2-7 - TRBV27 TGTGCCAGCAGTGAGGCCGGGGTGGGGGGTACCTACGAGCAGTACTTC CASSEAGVGGTYEQYF
TRBD1 TRBJ2-7 - TRBV4-1 TGCGCCAGCAGCCAAGAAGCAGGGGGCTCCTACGAGCAGTACTTC CASSQEAGGSYEQYF